A single sample is the source of the 8 T cell receptor beta chains below, sequenced in a study of control samples from healthy donors and cancer patients. Here immunoSEQ multiplex PCR was the method, and the copy in TCRdb shows in-frame clones only, minus some. The sample has about 130,000 clones; under 90% are singletons. Sequencing was carried out using PBMCs. These receptors all come from a man in his forties or fifties with head and neck cancer.

The chain is built from TRBV6-5 and TRBJ2-1; tentatively, D is TRBD1 (6 bases). The CDR3 spans 13 residues. V was pared by 9 bases and J by 2 bases, with 11 bases between. CDR1 and CDR2 (germline): MNHEY, SVGAGI. CDR3 bases: TGTGCCAGTGGGACACATCCCTACAATGAGCAGTTCTTC. This gives the protein CASGTHPYNEQFF.

This clone appeared a few times. The V call is TRBV7-2, the J call TRBJ2-7; the D gene is possibly TRBD1 (5 bases). The CDR3 has 13 residues. CDR1 SGHTA and CDR2 FQGNSA come from the germline V gene. V lost 2 bases, J lost 5 bases, and 10 bases lay in between. The CDR3: CASSLRTRDEQYF. The CDR3 DNA reads as TGTGCCAGCAGCTTAAGGACAAGGGACGAGCAGTACTTC.

This clone was recorded only once. The J gene is TRBJ2-6, the V gene TRBV19; D is possibly TRBD2 (5 bases). The V gene lost 2 bases and the J gene lost 0 bases, with 14 bases spanning the gap. CDR3 size: 18 residues. The germline CDR1 and CDR2 sequences are LNHDA and SQIVND (reference sequence). CDR3 in amino acids: CASSINFPTSSGANVLTF. The CDR3 DNA sequence: TGTGCCAGTAGTATAAACTTCCCCACTAGCTCTGGGGCCAACGTCCTGACTTTC.

This chain uses TRBV4-1 with TRBJ1-5; D is possibly TRBD1 (6 bases). This CDR3 is 13 amino acids long. V was trimmed by 5 bases and J by 5 bases, leaving 10 bases between them. The germline CDR1 and CDR2 sequences are MGHRA and YSYEKL. The CDR3 coding sequence is TGCGCCAGCAGCGCCCCAGGGGATCAGCCCCAGCATTTT. This gives the protein CASSAPGDQPQHF.

There are a few counts of this clone. The chain couples TRBV5-6 to TRBJ1-5; TRBD1 matches 7 bases. Germline CDR1 reads SGHDT; CDR2 reads YYEEEE. CDR3 length equals 15 residues. After removal of 3 bases from V and 3 bases from J, the junction contained 6 bases not matched to a gene. DNA for the CDR3: TGTGCCAGCAGCTCCACCGGGACAGACAATCAGCCCCAGCATTTT. Translating gives CASSSTGTDNQPQHF.

The J gene is TRBJ1-2, the V gene TRBV6-5; 9 bases map to TRBD1. With V trimmed by 8 bases and J by 3 bases, 7 bases remained unmatched. The CDR3 totals 14 residues. In germline, CDR1 is MNHEY, CDR2 SVGAGI. CDR3 nucleotide sequence: TGTGCCAGCGGTAGGGACAGGGAATACTATGGCTACACCTTC. This codes for CASGRDREYYGYTF.

The CDR3 coding sequence is TGTGCCAGCAGCTTAGTGGGAGGCACCACCGAGGAAGCTTTCTTT. Its translation is CASSLVGGTTEEAFF. This rearrangement joins TRBV7-9 to TRBJ1-1; D is ambiguous. The CDR3 is 15 residues long. The V and J ends lost 1 base and 8 bases respectively, with 17 bases between them. CDR1 and CDR2 from the germline V gene are SEHNR and FQNEAQ (reference sequence).

This clone has only a few counts. The genes are TRBV19 and TRBJ1-1; D possibly corresponds to TRBD1 (6 bases). This CDR3 has 16 amino acids. Trimming cost V 3 bases and J 6 bases, with 20 bases left between them. Germline CDR1 and CDR2: LNHDA and SQIVND (reference sequence). The CDR3 is CASSIVGEPGAAEAFF. The CDR3, as DNA: TGTGCCAGTAGTATTGTGGGAGAGCCGGGGGCGGCTGAAGCTTTCTTT.